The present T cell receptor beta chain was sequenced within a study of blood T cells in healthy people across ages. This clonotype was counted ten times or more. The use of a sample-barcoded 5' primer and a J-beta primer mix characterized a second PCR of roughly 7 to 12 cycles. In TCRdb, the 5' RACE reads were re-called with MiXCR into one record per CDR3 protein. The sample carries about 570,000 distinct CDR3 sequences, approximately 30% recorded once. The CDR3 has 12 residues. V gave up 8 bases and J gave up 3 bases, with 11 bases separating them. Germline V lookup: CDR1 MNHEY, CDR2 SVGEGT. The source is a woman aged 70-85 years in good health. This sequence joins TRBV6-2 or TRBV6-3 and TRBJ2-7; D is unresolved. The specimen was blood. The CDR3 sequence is CASGFLDYEQYF. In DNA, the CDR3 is TGTGCCAGCGGTTTTCTCGACTACGAGCAGTACTTC.